This entry concerns a single T cell receptor (beta chain). Amplification of TCR beta CDR3 regions was performed using RNA transcripts as template. HTBI primers were employed in a first-round RT-PCR of the TCR CDR3. In TCRdb, the multiplex PCR reads were re-called with MiXCR into one record per CDR3 protein. Counted here are approximately 510,000 distinct CDR3 sequences, 35% to 50% occurring once; the ten biggest clones make up about two fifths. The record originates from a study of T cells in Graves' hyperthyroidism and ophthalmopathy. Trimming removed 1 base from V and 10 bases from J, with 13 bases in between. The germline V gene has CDR1 SGHTA and CDR2 FQGNSA. The CDR3 totals 13 residues.

Material: peripheral blood or thyroid tissue (not recorded which). The source of this sequence is an adult woman with Graves' disease, either hyperthyroidism or ophthalmopathy (not recorded which). The rearrangement links TRBV7-2 to TRBJ1-1; no clear D gene. The CDR3 DNA sequence: TGTGCCAGCAGCTTAGGGAGGCTAGCGGGAGCTTTCTTT. Protein: CASSLGRLAGAFF.